This passage covers 10 T cell receptor beta chains from one sample sequenced in a study of shared clonotypes between healthy human individuals (TCRdb year 2020). Preparation of the library involved the immunoSEQ multiplex PCR assay. Imported from immuneACCESS, the table was reduced by TCRdb to in-frame sequences with V and J called. These copies leave out some clones; in studies compared against another copy, an unresolved V gene accounts for under half, and the cause of the remainder is not known. Recorded for this sample are roughly 700,000 clones; about nine tenths of them occurred a single time. About 34% of the sample is in the top ten clones. The sequencing sample was made of memory CD8+ T cells from PBMCs. The label giving this sample's cell subset or site can be read as: CD45RO+ cells pooled with CCR7-negative TemRA cells. Receptor source: a man younger than 35 in good health. Some clones in this sample may be carry-over from other donors' samples.

The chain uses TRBV5-4 and TRBJ1-1; D unclear. This CDR3 comprises 14 residues. Germline CDR1 and CDR2: SGHNT and YYREEE (reference sequence). Trimming shortened V by 4 bases and J by 0 bases, and 10 bases separated the two germline ends. The CDR3 loop is CASSPSPLNTEAFF. CDR3 in DNA: TGTGCCAGCAGCCCTAGCCCGCTGAACACTGAAGCTTTCTTT.

The chain has TRBV4-2 and TRBJ1-1; no clear D. The V end lost 1 base, the J end lost 1 base, and 7 bases lay between the germline ends. Germline V CDR1 and CDR2: LGHNA, YNFKEQ. CDR3 length: 14 amino acids. CDR3 nucleotides: TGTGCCAGCAGCCAAGGAAACACGAACACTGAAGCTTTCTTT. As protein: CASSQGNTNTEAFF.

V and J are TRBV5-1 and TRBJ2-6; 10 nucleotides line up with TRBD2. Germline trimming cut 4 bases from V and 1 base from J; bases unmatched to any gene: 26. Germline-derived CDR1 and CDR2 are SGHRS and YFSETQ. The length of the CDR3 is 24 residues. The CDR3 spells CASSPSFRGSVGSSGRSGANVLTF. In nucleotides, the CDR3 is TGCGCCAGCAGCCCAAGCTTTCGGGGGAGTGTTGGTAGTAGCGGGAGGTCTGGGGCCAACGTCCTGACTTTC.

This chain's CDR3 is CASSDVSAIHNEQFF. The CDR3 region has the DNA TGTGCCAGCAGTGATGTCTCAGCAATACACAATGAGCAGTTCTTC. This sequence joins TRBV2 and TRBJ2-1; D gene unclear. Germline CDR1 and CDR2: SNHLY and FYNNEI. The V gene lost 3 bases and the J gene lost 5 bases, with 14 bases spanning the gap. The length of the CDR3 is 15 residues.

About this clone: The same CDR3 also results from other DNA sequences found in this sample. The V call is TRBV27, the J call TRBJ2-7; D not certain. Germline V CDR1 and CDR2: MNHEY, SMNVEV (reference sequence). The CDR3 loop spans 13 amino acids. Trimming removed 0 bases from V and 3 bases from J, with 6 bases in between. The DNA of the CDR3 is TGTGCCAGCAGTTTATCGTCTCGCTACGAGCAGTACTTC. It translates to CASSLSSRYEQYF.

This clone was observed once. The chain employs TRBV28 and TRBJ2-1, with 10 bases matching TRBD1. This CDR3 is 15 amino acids long. The germline V gene has CDR1 MDHEN and CDR2 SYDVKM. V was pared by 3 bases and J by 7 bases, with 6 bases of the junction left unmatched. The CDR3 sequence: CASSFGTGALNEQFF. The CDR3 DNA reads as TGTGCCAGCAGTTTCGGGACAGGGGCGCTGAATGAGCAGTTCTTC.

This chain's CDR3 is CASSDRLAEDTDTQYF. The CDR3 nucleotides read TGTGCCAGCAGTGACCGACTAGCGGAGGACACAGATACGCAGTATTTT. V is TRBV6-1 and J is TRBJ2-3, with TRBD2 matching 9 bases. J lost 2 bases, V lost 3 bases, and 6 bases had no gene match. CDR1 and CDR2 from the germline V gene are MNHNS and SASEGT. The CDR3 has 16 amino acids.

This rearrangement joins TRBV5-4 to TRBJ2-3, with 10 bases that match TRBD1. From germline, CDR1 is SGHNT and CDR2 YYREEE (reference sequence). Germline trimming cut 3 bases from V and 6 bases from J; bases unmatched to any gene: 4. CDR3 length: 14 amino acids. CDR3 DNA sequence: TGTGCCAGCAGCTGGGACAGGGGAACCGATACGCAGTATTTT. Its translation is CASSWDRGTDTQYF.

The chain has TRBV29-1 and TRBJ2-7; tentative D call: TRBD2 (7 bases). The germline gives CDR1 SQVTM, CDR2 ANQGSEA. The CDR3 extends over 15 amino acids. With 0 bases removed from V and 7 bases from J, the gap between germline ends came to 19 bases. CDR3 region: CSVEDPGGRVDEQYF. The CDR3 DNA is TGCAGCGTTGAAGATCCGGGGGGCCGGGTTGATGAGCAGTACTTC.

V gene TRBV19 combines with J gene TRBJ2-7; tentative D call: TRBD2 (5 bases). The ends were cut back, 5 bases at V and 2 bases at J, with 16 bases in the middle. Germline assignment: CDR1 LNHDA and CDR2 SQIVND (reference sequence). This CDR3 has 15 residues. This CDR3 reads CASSLRGPVPYEQYF. The CDR3 DNA reads TGTGCCAGTAGTCTAAGAGGGCCAGTCCCCTACGAGCAGTACTTC.